The 19 T cell receptor beta chains in this list originate from one sample, sequenced in a study of fetal regulatory T cell absence and autoimmunity. Assay used: immunoSEQ multiplex PCR; TCRdb lists only in-frame clones, some missing. The sample carries 95,000 to 100,000 clones, around 72% recorded once. Source material: pancreas tissue. These receptors were taken from a male donor with IPEX syndrome.

The CDR3 is CASSSRLAYNEQFF. The DNA of the CDR3 is TGTGCCAGCAGCTCAAGACTAGCTTACAATGAGCAGTTCTTC. The chain has TRBV7-9 and TRBJ2-1, with 7 bases lining up with TRBD2. CDR1 and CDR2 (germline): SEHNR, FQNEAQ (reference sequence). V was pared by 4 bases and J by 4 bases, with 4 bases of the junction left unmatched. This CDR3 is 14 amino acids long.

V and J are TRBV29-1 and TRBJ1-1; D might be TRBD1 (6 bases). The CDR3 contains 17 residues. V was trimmed by 1 base and J by 1 base, leaving 19 bases between them. Germline loops: CDR1 SQVTM, CDR2 ANQGSEA. CDR3 DNA sequence: TGCAGCGTTGAAGCAGGGGTGGGAGCGAGGGGGAACACTGAAGCTTTCTTT. Amino acid sequence: CSVEAGVGARGNTEAFF.

Comments on this clone: One junction end does not reproduce the germline sequence, and a read error may be involved. The chain employs TRBV5-5 and TRBJ2-7; 9 positions agree with TRBD1. The CDR3 covers 14 residues. Per germline, CDR1 SGHKS and CDR2 YYEKEE (reference sequence). CDR3 loop: CASTLGQGLSEQYF. The DNA for the CDR3 is TGTGCCAGCACCTTGGGACAGGGTCTTAGCGAGCAGTACTTC. The complete variable domain, with remaining parts taken from reference TRBV5-5 and TRBJ2-7, reads DAGVTQSPTHLIKTRGQQVTLRCSPISGHKSVSWYQQVLGQGPQFIFQYYEKEERGRGNFPDRFSARQFPNYSSELNVNALLLGDSALYLCASTLGQGLSEQYFGPGTRLTVT.

The rearrangement uses TRBV5-1 and TRBJ2-7, with 11 nucleotides matching TRBD2. Germline V CDR1 and CDR2: SGHRS, YFSETQ. Germline trimming cut 6 bases from V and 5 bases from J; bases unmatched to any gene: 13. This CDR3 region has 16 residues. CDR3 residues: CASNRGLAASLDEQYF. Written as DNA, the CDR3 is TGCGCCAGCAATAGGGGACTAGCGGCCTCTTTGGACGAGCAGTACTTC.

The rearrangement joins TRBV2 to TRBJ2-1; 8 nucleotides align to TRBD2. Unmatched junction bases numbered 8, after V lost 5 bases and J lost 5 bases. The CDR3 has 15 residues. Germline lookup yields CDR1 SNHLY and CDR2 FYNNEI. CDR3 bases: TGTGCCAGCAGTTCCGGGACTAGAGTGAACAATGAGCAGTTCTTC. It codes for CASSSGTRVNNEQFF.

The J gene is TRBJ2-7, the V gene TRBV5-1; 7 bases align to TRBD1. Germline V lookup: CDR1 SGHRS, CDR2 YFSETQ. CDR3 size: 15 residues. Germline trimming cut 3 bases from V and 0 bases from J; bases unmatched to any gene: 6. This CDR3 reads CASSSRQGSSYEQYF. The DNA of the CDR3 is TGCGCCAGCAGCTCCCGACAGGGAAGCTCCTACGAGCAGTACTTC.

The chain joins TRBV2 to TRBJ1-2, with 8 bases that match TRBD1. Germline values: CDR1 SNHLY, CDR2 FYNNEI. Losses at the gene ends were 9 bases for V and 3 bases for J; bases not matched to a gene: 6. The CDR3 loop spans 13 amino acids. The DNA of the CDR3 is TGTGCCAGTCTGACAGGGGAGGACTATGGCTACACCTTC. Its translation is CASLTGEDYGYTF.

The V gene is TRBV6-1, the J gene TRBJ1-1; D unresolved. The ends were cut back, 7 bases at V and 3 bases at J, with 12 bases in the middle. CDR3 length: 13 residues. The germline gives CDR1 MNHNS, CDR2 SASEGT. This CDR3 is CASKLQRDTEAFF. CDR3 in DNA: TGTGCCAGCAAACTCCAAAGGGACACTGAAGCTTTCTTT.

The rearrangement joins TRBV6-5 to TRBJ2-7, with D maybe TRBD2 (5 bases). V was clipped by 6 bases and J by 4 bases, with 13 bases between them. The CDR3 is 13 residues long. Looked up from germline, CDR1 is MNHEY and CDR2 is SVGAGI. CDR3 residues: CASRGPSGYEQYF. The CDR3, as DNA: TGTGCCAGCAGGGGCCCCAGCGGTTACGAGCAGTACTTC.

V gene TRBV2 combines with J gene TRBJ1-2, with D perhaps TRBD1 (5 bases). CDR1 is SNHLY, CDR2 FYNNEI, per germline. CDR3 size: 16 residues. Trimming removed 3 bases at V and 5 bases at J, with 19 bases between. CDR3 sequence (DNA): TGTGCCAGCAGTGATCGGGGGAGGGGCCCTCCATATGGCTACACCTTC. Protein: CASSDRGRGPPYGYTF.

This clone was recorded once. The chain is built from TRBV4-1 and TRBJ2-5, with TRBD2 matching 8 bases. Germline V gene sequence: CDR1 MGHRA, CDR2 YSYEKL. V was pared by 2 bases and J by 2 bases, with 13 bases of the junction left unmatched. CDR3 size: 18 residues. CDR3 nucleotides: TGCGCCAGCAGCCAATATGGTCCTGGACTAGCAGGTCAAGAGACCCAGTACTTC. This codes for CASSQYGPGLAGQETQYF.

The chain links TRBV6-6 to TRBJ2-3; D uncertain. V was cut by 6 bases and J by 0 bases, with 4 bases left in between. The CDR3 is made up of 12 amino acids. Per the germline V gene, CDR1 is MNHNY and CDR2 is SVGAGI (reference sequence). The CDR3 reads CASRVSTDTQYF. The CDR3 DNA sequence: TGTGCCAGCAGAGTTAGCACAGATACGCAGTATTTT.

The CDR3 spells CASSAGSDTQYF. CDR3 in DNA: TGTGCCAGCAGCGCAGGGTCAGATACGCAGTATTTT. The chain carries TRBV7-6 and TRBJ2-3; TRBD1 is a possible D gene (5 bases). Germline-derived CDR1 and CDR2 are SGHVS and FNYEAQ. The CDR3 has 12 residues. Between the trimmed V and J ends, which lost 5 bases and 4 bases, there was a span of 7 bases.

The chain links TRBV15 to TRBJ2-5; TRBD2 matches at 8 bases. V was pared by 0 bases and J by 1 base, with 10 bases of the junction left unmatched. The CDR3 has 18 residues. The germline V gene encodes CDR1 LNHNV and CDR2 YYDKDF (reference sequence). The CDR3 spells CATSRDHLAGGVQETQYF. The CDR3 coding sequence is TGTGCCACCAGCAGAGATCACCTAGCGGGCGGGGTCCAAGAGACCCAGTACTTC.

The gene calls are TRBV7-9 and TRBJ1-3; TRBD1 matches at 9 bases. Trimming at V came to 3 bases and at J to 3 bases, leaving 3 bases not matched to a gene. Germline V CDR1 and CDR2: SEHNR, FQNEAQ (reference sequence). The CDR3 contains 15 residues. This CDR3 is CASSFRTGVGNTIYF. The CDR3 coding sequence is TGTGCCAGCAGCTTCAGGACAGGGGTTGGAAACACCATATATTTT.

The CDR3 nucleotides read TGCGCCAGCAGCCAAGATCACAGGGCCTACGAGCAGTACTTC. This encodes CASSQDHRAYEQYF. This chain uses TRBV4-3 with TRBJ2-7, with a tentative D call TRBD1 (6 bases). The V gene's germline CDR1 is LGHNA and CDR2 YSLEER. V dropped 0 bases and J dropped 2 bases, with 8 bases sitting between them. The CDR3 covers 14 residues.

This clone has just one count. This chain connects TRBV4-1 to TRBJ2-5; possibly TRBD1 for D (6 bases). Trimming stripped 0 bases from V and 2 bases from J, with 10 bases between. Germline CDR1 and CDR2: MGHRA and YSYEKL. The length of the CDR3 is 15 residues. The CDR3 sequence is CASSQDWGPQETQYF. CDR3 sequence (DNA): TGCGCCAGCAGCCAAGACTGGGGGCCACAAGAGACCCAGTACTTC.

The chain carries TRBV7-2 and TRBJ1-2; D is undetermined. From germline, CDR1 is SGHTA and CDR2 FQGNSA. Trimming left V 3 bases short and J 3 bases short, with 2 bases between. The CDR3 has 11 residues. CDR3 in amino acids: CASSFDYGYTF. In nucleotides, the CDR3 is TGTGCCAGCAGCTTTGACTATGGCTACACCTTC.

The V and J genes are TRBV18 and TRBJ2-5; 13 bases match TRBD2. Trimming cost V 4 bases and J 1 base; bases outside gene matches: 6. Germline V gene lookup returns CDR1 KGHSH and CDR2 LQKENI. This CDR3 is 17 amino acids long. CDR3 region: CASSLRTSGSFQETQYF. CDR3 in DNA: TGTGCCAGCTCACTACGGACTAGCGGGAGCTTCCAAGAGACCCAGTACTTC.